This TCR beta chain is from a study of cytomegalovirus exposure and HLA in healthy donors. This clone was found once. CDR1 MNHEY and CDR2 SMNVEV come from the germline V gene (reference sequence). CDR3 length equals 15 residues. The V and J ends lost 3 bases and 0 bases, in that order; junction bases with no gene match: 2. The repertoire was sequenced with immunoSEQ multiplex PCR; TCRdb's copy has only in-frame clones and lacks some. The sample has more than 150,000 clones, 84% seen once. What was sequenced was PBMCs. The TCR comes from a man aged 18 to 30 in good health and CMV-seropositive. V gene TRBV27 combines with J gene TRBJ2-1; 7 positions match TRBD2. The CDR3, as DNA: TGTGCCAGCAGTTTTAGGGAGGGCTCCTACAATGAGCAGTTCTTC. It specifies CASSFREGSYNEQFF.